The 31 T cell receptor beta chains below were found in one sample sequenced in a study of blood T cell repertoires in COVID-19. The repertoire was sequenced with immunoSEQ multiplex PCR; TCRdb's copy has only in-frame clones and lacks some. Of around 330,000 clones detected, around 87% appear once; the ten largest clones hold 3% to 4%. The sample was peripheral blood. These receptor sequences come from a woman aged 45-60 years with active or convalescent COVID-19.

This clone was observed a single time. The chain joins TRBV19 to TRBJ1-5, with D possibly being TRBD1 (6 bases). This CDR3 is 15 amino acids long. CDR1 is LNHDA and CDR2 is SQIVND in the germline V gene (reference sequence). V was shortened by 4 bases and J by 6 bases, with 16 bases between the two germline ends. The CDR3 sequence: CASSTAGGAVQPQHF. The CDR3 DNA is TGTGCCAGTAGTACGGCCGGGGGGGCGGTTCAGCCCCAGCATTTT. The whole variable domain, filled in from reference TRBV19 and TRBJ1-5, reads DGGITQSPKYLFRKEGQNVTLSCEQNLNHDAMYWYRQDPGQGLRLIYYSQIVNDFQKGDIAEGYSVSREKKESFPLTVTSAQKNPTAFYLCASSTAGGAVQPQHFGDGTRLSIL.

The chain carries TRBV7-2 and TRBJ2-7, with TRBD2 matching over 8 bases. Germline V gene sequence: CDR1 SGHTA, CDR2 FQGNSA. The CDR3 consists of 18 residues. J gave up 2 bases and V 4 bases, and 16 bases lay outside the gene matches. The CDR3 sequence: CASSSGGSSGKSTYEQYF. The CDR3, as DNA: TGTGCCAGCAGCTCCGGCGGGAGTAGCGGGAAGAGTACCTACGAGCAGTACTTC.

This chain connects TRBV29-1 to TRBJ2-1; D uncertain. The CDR3 is made up of 12 amino acids. V was shortened by 3 bases and J by 7 bases, with 10 bases between the two germline ends. Germline V gene data show CDR1 as SQVTM and CDR2 as ANQGSEA. This CDR3 reads CSVDYAFNEQFF. CDR3 in DNA: TGCAGCGTTGACTACGCTTTTAATGAGCAGTTCTTC.

This clone was counted once. CDR3 protein: CASSPALGGNTEAFF. The CDR3 DNA sequence: TGCGCCAGCAGCCCAGCCTTGGGGGGGAACACTGAAGCTTTCTTT. The rearrangement links TRBV5-1 to TRBJ1-1; weak D call: TRBD1 (5 bases). There are 15 residues in the CDR3. CDR1 is SGHRS, CDR2 YFSETQ, per germline. V lost 4 bases and J 1 base, leaving 14 bases between the germline ends.

The V call is TRBV10-3, the J call TRBJ1-2; TRBD1 aligns across 9 bases. V lost 4 bases, J lost 5 bases, and 11 bases stayed unmatched. Germline CDR1 reads ENHRY; CDR2 reads SYGVKD. CDR3 size: 16 residues. The CDR3 nucleotides are TGTGCCATCAGTGGAAAGGGTACAGGGGGCGATTATGGCTACACCTTC. This translates into CAISGKGTGGDYGYTF.

The genes are TRBV4-3 and TRBJ2-5, with D hard to call. Trimming cost V 0 bases and J 2 bases, with 10 bases left between them. The CDR3 consists of 15 residues. The germline gives CDR1 LGHNA, CDR2 YSLEER. The CDR3 nucleotides read TGCGCCAGCAGCCAAGATCCTCTCGGGCAAGAGACCCAGTACTTC. This sequence encodes CASSQDPLGQETQYF.

The V gene is TRBV19, the J gene TRBJ1-1; possibly TRBD1 for D (5 bases). Trimming shortened V by 0 bases and J by 2 bases, and 19 bases separated the two germline ends. This CDR3 contains 18 residues. From germline, CDR1 is LNHDA and CDR2 SQIVND (reference sequence). Here the CDR3 reads CASSIESAARGKNTEAFF. The CDR3 region has the DNA TGTGCCAGTAGTATAGAATCCGCCGCGCGGGGGAAAAACACTGAAGCTTTCTTT.

The gene calls are TRBV9 and TRBJ1-2; 8 bases line up with TRBD1. Trimming removed 0 bases from V and 4 bases from J; junction bases left unmatched: 5. Germline V lookup: CDR1 SGDLS, CDR2 YYNGEE. This CDR3 is built from 15 residues. The CDR3, as DNA: TGTGCCAGCAGCGTAGCCCACAGGGGGGTCTATGGCTACACCTTC. This codes for CASSVAHRGVYGYTF.

The chain joins TRBV7-2 to TRBJ2-3; 7 positions match TRBD2. This CDR3 contains 15 residues. Looked up from germline, CDR1 is SGHTA and CDR2 is FQGNSA. V was pared by 3 bases and J by 4 bases, with 7 bases of the junction left unmatched. The CDR3 DNA reads TGTGCCAGCAGCTTGGGGGGGGAGGGCCCAGATACGCAGTATTTT. It encodes CASSLGGEGPDTQYF.

The chain uses TRBV4-3 and TRBJ2-7, with 10 bases fitting TRBD1. Germline V gives CDR1 LGHNA, CDR2 YSLEER. CDR3 length equals 13 residues. Trimming at V came to 10 bases and at J to 6 bases, leaving 9 bases not matched to a gene. The CDR3, as DNA: TGCGCCAAACTAGACAGGGGGCAAGTCGAGCAGTACTTC. As protein: CAKLDRGQVEQYF.

The chain recombines TRBV9 with TRBJ2-1, with 9 bases identical to TRBD2. The CDR3 length is 14 residues. Unmatched junction bases numbered 4, after V lost 4 bases and J lost 5 bases. The germline CDR1 and CDR2 sequences are SGDLS and YYNGEE. CDR3 sequence reads: CASSTRLADNEQFF. CDR3 sequence (DNA): TGTGCCAGCAGCACCCGACTAGCGGACAATGAGCAGTTCTTC.

J is TRBJ1-5 and V is TRBV7-9; the match to TRBD1 covers 7 bases. Trimming took 1 base from V and 4 from J; bases not matched to a gene: 7. This CDR3 is built from 16 residues. Germline CDR1 reads SEHNR; CDR2 reads FQNEAQ (reference sequence). CDR3 sequence (DNA): TGTGCCAGCAGCTTAGGGGCCGGGACAGCAAATCAGCCCCAGCATTTT. It encodes CASSLGAGTANQPQHF.

The V gene is TRBV3-1 (or the pseudogene TRBV3-2), the J gene TRBJ1-1; 8 bases agree with TRBD1. V shed 1 base, J shed 4 bases, and the junction held 2 bases outside the gene matches. Germline loops: CDR1 LGHDT, CDR2 YNNKEL (reference sequence). CDR3 length equals 14 residues. CDR3 amino acids: CASSQVQGGTEAFF. In DNA form, the CDR3 reads TGTGCCAGCAGCCAAGTACAGGGGGGCACTGAAGCTTTCTTT.

This chain joins TRBV7-8 and TRBJ2-6, with D possibly TRBD2 on 5 matching bases. V was clipped by 1 base and J by 0 bases, with 19 bases between them. The CDR3 is made up of 20 amino acids. Germline CDR1 reads SGHVS; CDR2 reads FQNEAQ. The CDR3 here is CASSLGLWVIGNSGANVLTF. CDR3 nucleotide sequence: TGTGCCAGCAGCTTAGGACTTTGGGTGATCGGGAACTCTGGGGCCAACGTCCTGACTTTC.

The CDR3 loop is CATSRELVGGSPLHF. CDR3 sequence (DNA): TGTGCCACCAGCAGAGAGTTGGTGGGGGGTTCACCCCTCCACTTT. The chain links TRBV15 to TRBJ1-6; D might be TRBD1 (5 bases). The CDR3 sequence is 15 residues long. Germline loops: CDR1 LNHNV, CDR2 YYDKDF (reference sequence). V dropped 0 bases and J dropped 9 bases, with 12 bases sitting between them. Together with reference TRBV15 and TRBJ1-6, the CDR3 gives the full variable domain: DAMVIQNPRYQVTQFGKPVTLSCSQTLNHNVMYWYQQKSSQAPKLLFHYYDKDFNNEADTPDNFQSRRPNTSFCFLDIRSPGLGDTAMYLCATSRELVGGSPLHFGNGTRLTVT.

This clone has just one count. V is TRBV7-3 and J is TRBJ1-1; possibly TRBD1 for D (6 bases). The CDR3 has 15 amino acids. The V gene lost 0 bases and the J gene lost 1 base, with 9 bases spanning the gap. The V gene's germline CDR1 is SGHTA and CDR2 FQGTGA. The CDR3, as DNA: TGTGCCAGCAGCTTAACGCCAGGGGAGAACACTGAAGCTTTCTTT. As protein: CASSLTPGENTEAFF.

The chain is built from TRBV18 and TRBJ2-3; the D is unclear. CDR3 length equals 15 residues. Trimming removed 1 base from V and 0 bases from J, with 8 bases in between. CDR1 and CDR2 from the germline V gene are KGHSH and LQKENI. DNA of the CDR3: TGTGCCAGCTCACCACGGGCAGTTAGCACAGATACGCAGTATTTT. It encodes CASSPRAVSTDTQYF.

This chain connects TRBV15 to TRBJ1-1; no reliable D call. The V end lost 5 bases, the J end lost 0 bases, and 7 bases lay between the germline ends. Germline CDR1 is LNHNV and CDR2 is YYDKDF (reference sequence). This CDR3 region has 13 residues. The CDR3, as DNA: TGTGCCACCAGCTCCCTGTTGAACACTGAAGCTTTCTTT. It encodes CATSSLLNTEAFF.

Remarks on this clone: Other DNA sequences within the sample encode an identical CDR3. The V and J genes are TRBV27 and TRBJ2-7; unclear D gene. This CDR3 has 13 amino acids. Trimming took 0 bases from V and 4 from J, leaving 7 bases between them. Germline lookup yields CDR1 MNHEY and CDR2 SMNVEV (reference sequence). The CDR3 spells CASSLSTGYEQYF. In DNA form, the CDR3 reads TGTGCCAGCAGTTTATCGACGGGTTACGAGCAGTACTTC.

The chain is built from TRBV6-5 and TRBJ1-2; TRBD1 agrees at 8 bases. The CDR3 runs 12 residues. Germline lookup yields CDR1 MNHEY and CDR2 SVGAGI. V was pared by 6 bases and J by 4 bases, with 1 base of the junction left unmatched. This CDR3 reads CASRGTGYGYTF. The CDR3 nucleotides are TGTGCCAGCAGAGGGACAGGCTATGGCTACACCTTC.

The CDR3 reads CASSLDRQAGYGYTF. For the CDR3, the DNA is TGTGCCAGCAGCTTAGATCGTCAGGCAGGCTATGGCTACACCTTC. This sequence joins TRBV7-6 and TRBJ1-2, with no clear D. The length of the CDR3 is 15 residues. Germline V CDR1 and CDR2: SGHVS, FNYEAQ. Between the trimmed V and J ends, which lost 1 base and 4 bases, there was a span of 13 bases.

The rearrangement uses TRBV19 and TRBJ1-4; a weak D match, TRBD1 (5 bases). Germline assignment: CDR1 LNHDA and CDR2 SQIVND (reference sequence). This CDR3 contains 15 residues. The V and J ends lost 6 bases and 7 bases respectively, with 18 bases between them. In DNA, the CDR3 is TGTGCCAGTAGCCCCACAGGATCCGACAGTGAAAAACTGTTTTTT. The encoded protein is CASSPTGSDSEKLFF.

V is TRBV3-1 (or the pseudogene TRBV3-2) and J is TRBJ2-3; 9 bases map to TRBD2. This CDR3 has 16 amino acids. CDR1 is LGHDT, CDR2 YNNKEL, per germline (reference sequence). V trimming: 1 base; J trimming: 3 bases; junction bases outside the gene matches: 5. CDR3 sequence: CASSQAGSGSTDTQYF. CDR3 in DNA: TGTGCCAGCAGCCAAGCGGGTAGCGGGAGTACAGATACGCAGTATTTT.

V and J are TRBV20-1 and TRBJ1-6; 7 bases are shared with TRBD1. There are 14 residues in the CDR3. Germline CDR1 DFQATT, CDR2 SNEGSKA (reference sequence). V shed 3 bases and J 9 bases; nucleotides not matched to a gene: 8. The CDR3 loop reads CSASLDRSGSPLHF. DNA for the CDR3: TGCAGTGCTAGTTTGGACAGGTCGGGTTCACCCCTCCACTTT.

This clone appeared a single time. The rearrangement links TRBV28 to TRBJ2-5; 12 bases match TRBD2. The ends lost 3 bases at V and 2 bases at J; junction bases unmatched: 7. From germline, CDR1 is MDHEN and CDR2 SYDVKM. The CDR3 consists of 17 residues. The CDR3 reads CASSFFTSGRFQETQYF. In DNA form, the CDR3 reads TGTGCCAGCAGTTTCTTCACTAGCGGGAGGTTTCAAGAGACCCAGTACTTC.

The gene calls are TRBV6-5 and TRBJ2-1; a weak D match, TRBD1 (6 bases). V lost 2 bases and J lost 12, with 17 bases in between. The CDR3 has 14 amino acids. Germline CDR1 MNHEY, CDR2 SVGAGI. CDR3: CASSYTLGQIPQFF. In DNA, the CDR3 is TGTGCCAGCAGTTACACCTTAGGACAGATCCCGCAGTTCTTC.

In its sample, this clone was seen a few times. This sequence joins TRBV30 and TRBJ2-2, with D maybe TRBD1 (5 bases). CDR1 is GTSNPN, CDR2 SVGIG, per germline (reference sequence). CDR3 length equals 13 residues. The V end lost 2 bases, the J end lost 6 bases, and 10 bases lay between the germline ends. The CDR3 sequence: CAWSLLGAGELFF. The DNA of the CDR3 is TGTGCCTGGAGTCTCCTAGGGGCCGGGGAGCTGTTTTTT. Combining the CDR3 with reference TRBV30 and TRBJ2-2 gives the whole variable domain SQTIHQWPATLVQPVGSPLSLECTVEGTSNPNLYWYRQAAGRGLQLLFYSVGIGQISSEVPQNLSASRPQDRQFILSSKKLLLSDSGFYLCAWSLLGAGELFFGEGSRLTVL.

The chain employs TRBV5-4 and TRBJ2-3; 9 nucleotides align to TRBD1. V lost 2 bases and J lost 5; bases outside the gene matches: 3. The CDR3 sequence is 14 residues long. Germline V CDR1 and CDR2: SGHNT, YYREEE (reference sequence). The CDR3 DNA reads TGTGCCAGCAGCTTTGGACAGGGGCAAGATACGCAGTATTTT. Translation gives CASSFGQGQDTQYF. The full variable domain, completed using reference TRBV5-4 and TRBJ2-3, is ETGVTQSPTHLIKTRGQQVTLRCSSQSGHNTVSWYQQALGQGPQFIFQYYREEENGRGNFPPRFSGLQFPNYSSELNVNALELDDSALYLCASSFGQGQDTQYFGPGTRLTVL.

The CDR3: CASSPRQGKDTEAFF. The CDR3 coding sequence is TGTGCCAGCTCACCTCGACAGGGTAAGGACACTGAAGCTTTCTTT. This chain connects TRBV18 to TRBJ1-1; 7 bases agree with TRBD1. Germline CDR1 KGHSH, CDR2 LQKENI. This CDR3 has 15 residues. Losses at the gene ends were 3 bases for V and 3 bases for J; bases not matched to a gene: 7.

The chain combines TRBV27 with TRBJ1-6; perhaps TRBD1 as D (6 bases). CDR1 and CDR2 (germline): MNHEY, SMNVEV (reference sequence). The V end lost 3 bases, the J end lost 10 bases, and 13 bases lay between the germline ends. This CDR3 spans 14 amino acids. CDR3 residues: CASSFSGVGSPLHF. The CDR3 coding sequence is TGTGCCAGCAGTTTCTCAGGGGTGGGATCACCCCTCCACTTT.

The chain recombines TRBV19 with TRBJ2-1, with 10 bases identical to TRBD2. This CDR3 has 15 residues. V was clipped by 0 bases and J by 13 bases; unmatched bases: 9. Germline values: CDR1 LNHDA, CDR2 SQIVND (reference sequence). Here the CDR3 DNA reads TGTGCCAGTAGTATAGATCTATCTAGCGGGGGATCACAGTTCTTC. Amino acid sequence: CASSIDLSSGGSQFF. Supplemented by reference TRBV19 and TRBJ2-1, the full variable domain reads DGGITQSPKYLFRKEGQNVTLSCEQNLNHDAMYWYRQDPGQGLRLIYYSQIVNDFQKGDIAEGYSVSREKKESFPLTVTSAQKNPTAFYLCASSIDLSSGGSQFFGPGTRLTVL.